Listed below are T cell receptor beta chains from one sample, sequenced in a study of beta chain features in type 1 diabetes. Produced via immunoSEQ multiplex PCR; TCRdb's table is partial and in-frame only. The sample has hundreds of thousands of clones; about 15% are singletons. Sequenced sample: central memory CD4+ T cells from blood. Source of these receptors: a man between 25 and 39 years old in good health. CDR3s include the opening cysteine and the closing phenylalanine or tryptophan. D genes are given only for firm matches. Not all rows give a size; the values are once, few, many and, for expanded clones, a class.

d_call j_call clone_size v_call cdr3_nt cdr3_aa
NA TRBJ2-1 few TRBV7-2 TGTGCCAGCAGCTCCCCTGTGGTGGGGGATCAGTTCTTC CASSSPVVGDQFF
NA TRBJ2-2 many TRBV19 TGTGCCAGTAAAGCCGCTAGAGTTTCCGGGGAGCTGTTTTTT CASKAARVSGELFF
NA TRBJ1-1 NA TRBV19 TGTGCCAGTAGTATACTGGTGCAGGGTAGAACTGAAGCTTTCTTT CASSILVQGRTEAFF
NA TRBJ2-1 medium-sized TRBV18 TGTGCCAGCTCACCACCGGCGGGACGGACCTACAATGAGCAGTTCTTC CASSPPAGRTYNEQFF
NA TRBJ2-5 many TRBV23-1 TGCGCCAGCACCTTCGGACGGGAAGGGGGGACCCAGTACTTC CASTFGREGGTQYF
NA TRBJ1-1 few TRBV19 TGTGCCAGTCAGAGGGCAGGGAACACTGAAGCTTTCTTT CASQRAGNTEAFF
NA TRBJ2-3 many TRBV7-2 TGTGCCAGCAGCTTAGGAGGGTCAGATACGCAGTATTTT CASSLGGSDTQYF
NA TRBJ1-1 few TRBV19 TGTGCCAGTAGTCCTAACCCCGGGGGCGGTGAAGCTTTCTTT CASSPNPGGGEAFF
NA TRBJ2-2 few TRBV6-6 TGTGCCAGCAGTAGGGGGGAGAACACCGGGGAGCTGTTTTTT CASSRGENTGELFF
NA TRBJ2-3 many TRBV2 TGTGCCATCCCGGAGGTATCTAGCACAGATACGCAGTATTTT CAIPEVSSTDTQYF
TRBD2 TRBJ2-4 few TRBV4-3 TGCGCCAGCAGCCAAGTTAGCGGGGGAACTAAAAACATTCAGTACTTC CASSQVSGGTKNIQYF
NA TRBJ1-1 NA TRBV30 TGTGCCTGGAATATAGGCAGGGAGAACACTGAAGCTTTCTTT CAWNIGRENTEAFF
NA TRBJ1-3 few TRBV27 TGTGCCAGCAGCTTAAATCTCGGAAACACCATATATTTT CASSLNLGNTIYF
TRBD1 TRBJ1-5 few TRBV5-6 TGTGCCAGCAGCTTAACAGGGGGCTTGAGCAATCAGCCCCAGCATTTT CASSLTGGLSNQPQHF
NA TRBJ2-3 NA TRBV27 TGTGCCAGCAGAGGGCAGGGTCGAGATACGCAGTATTTT CASRGQGRDTQYF
NA TRBJ1-2 few TRBV14 TGTGCCAGCAGCCCCCTGACAGGTTTGGACTATGGCTACACCTTC CASSPLTGLDYGYTF
TRBD2 TRBJ2-5 few TRBV5-1 TGCGCCAGCAGCTTGATTTATCGGCGGGGGACCCAAGAGACCCAGTACTTC CASSLIYRRGTQETQYF
TRBD2 TRBJ2-5 many TRBV5-4 TGTGCCAGCAGCAAACCTACTGAGCGGGGGGGCCGGGAGACCCAGTACTTC CASSKPTERGGRETQYF
NA TRBJ1-3 NA TRBV7-2 TGTGCCAGCAGCCAAGAGACGGGGGCTCATGGAAACACCATATATTTT CASSQETGAHGNTIYF
TRBD1 TRBJ1-1 NA TRBV11-2 TGTGCCAGCAGCCACAGGACAGGGCGGAACACTGAAGCTTTCTTT CASSHRTGRNTEAFF
TRBD1 TRBJ1-5 few TRBV7-2 TGTGCCAGCAGCTCGGGACAGTTCAATCAGCCCCAGCATTTT CASSSGQFNQPQHF
NA TRBJ2-3 NA TRBV11-3 TGTGCCAGCAGCTTAGCCCAGGTGGTCACAGATACGCAGTATTTT CASSLAQVVTDTQYF
NA TRBJ2-1 few TRBV2 TGTGCCACCCAAGGGTCAGGAAGCTCCTACAATGAGCAGTTCTTC CATQGSGSSYNEQFF
NA TRBJ2-5 few TRBV6-5 TGTGCCAGCAGTGAATCCGGCGAGACCCAGTACTTC CASSESGETQYF
NA TRBJ1-1 many TRBV6-5 TGTGCCAGCAGTTACAGAAACACTGAAGCTTTCTTT CASSYRNTEAFF
NA TRBJ2-1 NA TRBV4-2 TGTGCCAGCAGTGGAGGGACCAACAATGAGCAGTTCTTC CASSGGTNNEQFF